This entry lists 19 T cell receptor beta chains sequenced from one sample in a study of T cells in Graves' hyperthyroidism and ophthalmopathy (dated by TCRdb to between 2017 and 2020). The receptor library was made with multiplex PCR. Sequencing was performed on an Illumina HiSeq 2000. The TCR beta CDR3 regions were amplified from RNA transcripts. The first round of RT-PCR for the TCR CDR3 was performed with the HTBI primer set and the Qiagen OneStep RT-PCR kit. Clones were called with MiXCR by TCRdb after fastp trimmed the public reads at Q25, and only in-frame beta chains were retained. Entries are consolidated by CDR3 protein sequence, retaining the most common genes and DNA. This sample has some 760,000 distinct CDR3 sequences in its table, and 11% to 15% of those were observed once. About 9.4% of the sample lies in the top ten. The sequenced material came from blood. All receptors derive from a woman aged 18-29 years with Graves' hyperthyroidism.

The J gene is TRBJ2-5, the V gene TRBV7-9; perhaps D is TRBD1 or TRBD2 (5 bases each). The germline V and J ends were trimmed by 3 bases and 5 bases, with 13 bases remaining between them. The CDR3 runs 14 residues. Germline lookup yields CDR1 SEHNR and CDR2 FQNEAQ (reference sequence). The CDR3 region is CASSFESWGETQYF. The DNA for the CDR3 is TGTGCCAGCAGCTTTGAGAGTTGGGGGGAGACCCAGTACTTC.

Details on this clonotype: A read error may produce the germline difference seen at one junction end. This rearrangement joins TRBV27 to TRBJ2-2, with TRBD2 matching 12 bases. Germline-derived CDR1 and CDR2 are MNHEY and SMNVEV (reference sequence). The CDR3 spans 16 residues. The CDR3 sequence is CTSRLAGDLGTGELFF. CDR3 sequence (DNA): TGTACCAGCAGACTAGCGGGAGATCTAGGCACCGGGGAGCTGTTTTTT.

This chain joins TRBV20-1 and TRBJ1-4, with no clear D. The CDR3 loop spans 16 amino acids. Germline-derived CDR1 and CDR2 are DFQATT and SNEGSKA (reference sequence). V lost 0 bases and J lost 2, with 13 bases in between. In DNA form, the CDR3 reads TGCAGTGCTAGAGATCGAGGGTTTAGTACTAATGAAAAACTGTTTTTT. It codes for CSARDRGFSTNEKLFF.

This chain joins TRBV6-5 and TRBJ2-5; D remains ambiguous. Germline V CDR1 and CDR2: MNHEY, SVGAGI. This CDR3 is built from 15 residues. Between the trimmed V and J ends, which lost 0 bases and 4 bases, there was a span of 12 bases. This chain's CDR3 is CASSYSVDSRETQYF. CDR3 coding DNA: TGTGCCAGCAGTTACTCGGTCGACTCTCGAGAGACCCAGTACTTC.

The genes are TRBV12-3 or TRBV12-4 and TRBJ1-2; TRBD1 might be the D (5 bases). The CDR3 length is 13 residues. V was trimmed by 3 bases and J by 4 bases, leaving 9 bases between them. The CDR3 sequence is CASSLGHPYGYTF. DNA for the CDR3: TGTGCCAGCAGTTTGGGGCACCCCTATGGCTACACCTTC.

This clonotype was recorded a few times. The chain uses TRBV6-5 and TRBJ1-6, with D hard to call. V was clipped by 3 bases and J by 6 bases, with 6 bases between them. This CDR3 contains 13 residues. Germline V CDR1 and CDR2: MNHEY, SVGAGI. The CDR3 coding sequence is TGTGCCAGCAGTTATCAGCCTAATTCACCCCTCCACTTT. Its translation is CASSYQPNSPLHF.

This clonotype was recorded at least ten times. As DNA, the CDR3 is TGTGCCAGCAGTTTACCTGGGACAGCAATATACGAGCAGTACTTC. Translating gives CASSLPGTAIYEQYF. The chain employs TRBV28 and TRBJ2-7; TRBD1 matches at 7 bases. The V and J ends lost 2 bases and 4 bases, in that order; junction bases with no gene match: 8. The germline CDR1 and CDR2 sequences are MDHEN and SYDVKM. CDR3 length: 15 residues.

V and J are TRBV19 and TRBJ2-7; either TRBD1 or TRBD2 may fit D (6 bases each). V lost 3 bases, J lost 2 bases, and 17 bases lay in between. The CDR3 contains 16 residues. CDR1 and CDR2 (germline): LNHDA, SQIVND (reference sequence). CDR3 in amino acids: CASSMRDLDSPYEQYF. The CDR3 DNA is TGTGCCAGTAGTATGAGGGACTTGGACAGTCCCTACGAGCAGTACTTC.

V usage is TRBV27 and J usage is TRBJ1-5; D might be TRBD1 (5 bases). The germline V gene has CDR1 MNHEY and CDR2 SMNVEV (reference sequence). Trimming stripped 4 bases from V and 6 bases from J, with 16 bases between. CDR3 length: 15 amino acids. In DNA form, the CDR3 reads TGTGCCAGCAGTTCCAGCTGGACCGGGGGTCAGCCCCAGCATTTT. Protein product: CASSSSWTGGQPQHF.

This clonotype was seen only a few times. V is TRBV20-1 and J is TRBJ2-7; possible D gene TRBD2, 6 bases. The germline V gene has CDR1 DFQATT and CDR2 SNEGSKA (reference sequence). V shed 5 bases and J shed 0 bases, with 11 bases lying between them. The CDR3 consists of 13 residues. CDR3 residues: CSAGPGSSYEQYF. As DNA, the CDR3 is TGCAGTGCTGGGCCCGGGAGCTCCTACGAGCAGTACTTC.

This clonotype was recorded at least ten times. V gene TRBV11-1 combines with J gene TRBJ2-5; 8 bases match TRBD1. The ends lost 2 bases at V and 2 bases at J; junction bases unmatched: 1. Germline V CDR1 and CDR2: SGHAT, FQDESV (reference sequence). This CDR3 has 14 residues. The CDR3 coding sequence is TGTGCCAGCAGCTTACAGGGGGCTCAAGAGACCCAGTACTTC. Amino acid sequence: CASSLQGAQETQYF.

This clonotype was recorded at least ten times. This sequence joins TRBV18 and TRBJ1-1; D may be TRBD1 (5 bases). The CDR3 sequence is 13 residues long. Deletions cut 4 bases from V and 1 base from J, with 7 bases between. In germline, CDR1 is KGHSH, CDR2 LQKENI. As DNA, the CDR3 is TGTGCCAGCTCACAAGGGGCGAACACTGAAGCTTTCTTT. Residues: CASSQGANTEAFF.

This clonotype was picked up many times. The V call is TRBV11-1, the J call TRBJ2-1; D possibly matches TRBD1 or TRBD2 (5 bases each). This CDR3 region has 17 residues. The V and J ends lost 5 bases and 6 bases respectively, with 23 bases between them. Looked up from germline, CDR1 is SGHAT and CDR2 is FQDESV (reference sequence). In nucleotides, the CDR3 is TGTGCCAGCAGCCTCCCGAACTCGGGGCCAGAAGTCAATGAGCAGTTCTTC. Amino acids: CASSLPNSGPEVNEQFF.

The rearrangement uses TRBV5-1 and TRBJ2-3; TRBD1 is a possible D gene (5 bases). Trimming cost V 4 bases and J 5 bases, with 17 bases left between them. The CDR3 loop spans 15 amino acids. Germline CDR1 reads SGHRS; CDR2 reads YFSETQ. The CDR3 loop is CASSPIPGWRDTQYF. In DNA form, the CDR3 reads TGCGCCAGCAGCCCTATTCCAGGGTGGCGAGATACGCAGTATTTT.

V is TRBV10-3 and J is TRBJ2-1, with D perhaps TRBD2 (7 bases). The CDR3 is 16 residues long. Per germline, CDR1 ENHRY and CDR2 SYGVKD. V lost 1 base, J lost 2 bases, and 12 bases lay in between. The CDR3 sequence is CAISEFKGGTYNEQFF. The CDR3 bases are TGTGCCATCAGTGAGTTTAAGGGGGGGACCTACAATGAGCAGTTCTTC.

The sample holds a few counts of this clonotype. The chain employs TRBV5-4 and TRBJ2-6; D remains ambiguous. The V gene lost 3 bases and the J gene lost 4 bases, with 14 bases spanning the gap. The germline V gene has CDR1 SGHNT and CDR2 YYREEE (reference sequence). The CDR3 is 16 amino acids. The CDR3 region is CASSSKLFSGANVLTF. The CDR3 bases are TGTGCCAGCAGCTCTAAACTCTTTTCAGGGGCCAACGTCCTGACTTTC.

There are many counts of this clonotype. The chain combines TRBV7-9 with TRBJ2-1; the match to TRBD2 covers 8 bases. CDR1 SEHNR and CDR2 FQNEAQ come from the germline V gene (reference sequence). V lost 5 bases and J lost 6; bases outside the gene matches: 6. This CDR3 contains 14 residues. DNA of the CDR3: TGTGCCAGCAGCCCCGGGGCGGGAGGCAATGAGCAGTTCTTC. Residues: CASSPGAGGNEQFF.

This clonotype was detected ten times or more. The rearrangement uses TRBV28 and TRBJ2-6, with 10 bases matching TRBD1. Trimming took 10 bases from V and 6 from J; bases not matched to a gene: 9. There are 15 residues in the CDR3. Germline assignment: CDR1 MDHEN and CDR2 SYDVKM. The CDR3 sequence: CATSRDRGLANVLTF. The CDR3 coding sequence is TGTGCCACTAGCCGGGACAGGGGTTTGGCCAACGTCCTGACTTTC.

This clonotype was recorded at least ten times. This chain links TRBV28 with TRBJ1-2; unclear D gene. CDR1 is MDHEN and CDR2 is SYDVKM in the germline V gene. The V end lost 8 bases, the J end lost 0 bases, and 10 bases lay between the germline ends. The CDR3 is made up of 13 amino acids. The chain's CDR3 is CASSEGSNYGYTF. CDR3 in DNA: TGTGCCAGCTCGGAGGGTTCTAACTATGGCTACACCTTC.